The 4 T cell receptor beta chains in this list originate from one sample, sequenced in a study of long-term antiretroviral therapy in people with HIV (dated by TCRdb to the early 2020s). Sequencing of the TRB variable region was done with the immunoSEQ hsTCRB v3.0 assay at survey level resolution. TCRdb obtained this table from immuneACCESS and retained in-frame rearrangements with V and J assigned. These tables miss some clones; where compared with another copy, unresolved V genes account for less than half of the shortfall, and the remainder is unexplained. The sample table lists approximately 30,000 clones, 70% to 85% of them with a count of one. About 10% of the sample is held by the ten biggest clonotypes. Here the sequenced sample was unsorted PBMCs, taken 0.8 years before starting antiretroviral therapy. These receptors originate from a young man with HIV.

This clone turned up a few times. V is TRBV28 and J is TRBJ2-3; weak D call: TRBD2 (5 bases). Per germline, CDR1 MDHEN and CDR2 SYDVKM. The CDR3 contains 16 residues. Between the trimmed V and J ends, which lost 3 bases and 0 bases, there was a span of 13 bases. CDR3 amino acids: CASSFTGSDSTDTQYF. CDR3 nucleotide sequence: TGTGCCAGCAGTTTTACGGGGAGTGATAGCACAGATACGCAGTATTTT.

A single count supports this clone. The V call is TRBV7-2, the J call TRBJ2-2, with 8 bases matching TRBD2. This CDR3 is 14 amino acids long. Trimming removed 1 base from V and 7 bases from J; junction bases left unmatched: 2. The germline CDR1 and CDR2 sequences are SGHTA and FQGNSA. CDR3 amino acids: CASSLVGRGGELFF. CDR3 DNA sequence: TGTGCCAGCAGCTTAGTCGGGAGGGGCGGGGAGCTGTTTTTT.

The rearrangement links TRBV11-2 to TRBJ2-7; TRBD2 aligns across 9 bases. With 6 bases clipped from V and 6 bases from J, the junction kept 6 bases outside the gene matches. CDR1 is SGHAT, CDR2 FQNNGV, per germline. This CDR3 is 13 amino acids long. The CDR3 sequence: CASSLAGGGEQYF. The CDR3 coding sequence is TGTGCCAGCAGTCTCGCGGGGGGGGGCGAGCAGTACTTC.

V is TRBV6-6 and J is TRBJ1-4; TRBD1 aligns across 7 bases. The CDR3 extends over 14 amino acids. Germline V gives CDR1 MNHNY, CDR2 SVGAGI (reference sequence). J lost 6 bases, V lost 6 bases, and 7 bases had no gene match. Here the CDR3 reads CASSDRVKDEKLFF. Written as DNA, the CDR3 is TGTGCCAGCAGCGACAGGGTAAAGGATGAAAAACTGTTTTTT.